These 32 T cell receptor beta chains originate from one sample sequenced in a study of T-cell reconstitution after alpha-beta-depleted transplantation in children. Unique molecular identifiers were incorporated during preparation of the TCRbeta library. TCRdb re-analysed the PCR reads in MiXCR, keeping a single row per CDR3 protein. The sample lists about 460,000 distinct CDR3 sequences; around 13% were seen once. The sequencing here drew on PBMCs from the stem cell graft donor, taken from the stem cell graft. These receptors were collected from a human donor who donated a stem cell graft to a child with combined immunodeficiency.

There are a few counts of this clonotype. The V gene is TRBV20-1, the J gene TRBJ1-1; possible D gene TRBD1, 6 bases. The CDR3 has 11 residues. The germline CDR1 and CDR2 sequences are DFQATT and SNEGSKA (reference sequence). The ends were cut back, 2 bases at V and 7 bases at J, with 8 bases in the middle. The DNA of the CDR3 is TGCAGTGCTAGATCGGACAGTGAAGCTTTCTTT. Translated, it gives CSARSDSEAFF.

The J gene is TRBJ1-1, the V gene TRBV9, with unresolved D. Trimming removed 0 bases from V and 1 base from J, with 10 bases in between. The germline V gene has CDR1 SGDLS and CDR2 YYNGEE. The CDR3 runs to 15 residues. The chain's CDR3 is CASSVGNLRNTEAFF. The DNA for the CDR3 is TGTGCCAGCAGCGTAGGAAACCTCCGGAACACTGAAGCTTTCTTT. Based on the CDR3 plus reference TRBV9 and TRBJ1-1, the full variable domain is DSGVTQTPKHLITATGQRVTLRCSPRSGDLSVYWYQQSLDQGLQFLIQYYNGEERAKGNILERFSAQQFPDLHSELNLSSLELGDSALYFCASSVGNLRNTEAFFGQGTRLTVV.

This clonotype was detected only a few times. The chain couples TRBV5-1 to TRBJ2-2, with D possibly matching TRBD1 (5 bases). V lost 0 bases and J lost 1, with 10 bases in between. The CDR3 length is 16 residues. Germline CDR1 is SGHRS and CDR2 is YFSETQ. For the CDR3, the DNA is TGCGCCAGCAGCTTGGGGGGCAGGAAGAACACCGGGGAGCTGTTTTTT. Protein: CASSLGGRKNTGELFF.

The table lists this clonotype with many counts. This chain links TRBV29-1 with TRBJ2-3; tentatively, D is TRBD2 (5 bases). Germline V gene sequence: CDR1 SQVTM, CDR2 ANQGSEA. V shed 6 bases and J shed 0 bases, with 10 bases lying between them. This CDR3 contains 13 residues. The CDR3 DNA sequence: TGCAGCGTCGGAGGTCGTAGCACAGATACGCAGTATTTT. Encoded protein: CSVGGRSTDTQYF.

This clonotype was detected only a few times. CDR3 sequence (DNA): TGCGCCAGCAGCCAATCCACGGATTTCTCCTACGAGCAGTACTTC. Its translation: CASSQSTDFSYEQYF. The chain is built from TRBV4-3 and TRBJ2-7; D unresolved. The V and J ends lost 2 bases and 0 bases respectively, with 11 bases between them. The CDR3 is made up of 15 amino acids. Germline V CDR1 and CDR2: LGHNA, YSLEER.

The V call is TRBV11-2, the J call TRBJ2-7; no reliable D call. V lost 1 base to trimming and J lost 0 bases, with 10 bases between them. This CDR3 comprises 15 residues. Germline V lookup: CDR1 SGHAT, CDR2 FQNNGV. The chain's CDR3 is CASSLGQQPSYEQYF. In DNA form, the CDR3 reads TGTGCCAGCAGCTTAGGGCAGCAACCCTCCTACGAGCAGTACTTC.

This clonotype showed up many times. The CDR3 loop reads CASSSGLGLTDYYEQYF. The CDR3 DNA is TGCGCCAGCAGCTCGGGTCTGGGCTTGACAGACTACTACGAGCAGTACTTC. This rearrangement joins TRBV5-1 to TRBJ2-7; D is possibly TRBD1 or TRBD2 (5 bases each). The CDR3 is 17 residues long. Per the germline V gene, CDR1 is SGHRS and CDR2 is YFSETQ. V shed 3 bases and J shed 3 bases, with 22 bases lying between them.

This clonotype has just a few counts. This sequence joins TRBV7-9 and TRBJ2-2; no definite D call. Germline V lookup: CDR1 SEHNR, CDR2 FQNEAQ (reference sequence). The CDR3 has 13 residues. V gave up 8 bases and J gave up 4 bases, with 11 bases separating them. CDR3 bases: TGTGCCAGCTCTCATCAAGCCACCGGGGAGCTGTTTTTT. Amino acid sequence: CASSHQATGELFF.

The CDR3 sequence is CASSSPQRGGPNTQYF. The CDR3 coding sequence is TGTGCCAGCAGTTCCCCCCAGCGGGGGGGCCCGAATACGCAGTATTTT. This rearrangement joins TRBV12-3 or TRBV12-4 to TRBJ2-3; TRBD2 matches at 10 bases. J was trimmed by 7 bases and V by 4 bases; bases with no gene match: 11. CDR3 length: 16 residues.

This clonotype was counted only a few times. The V call is TRBV28, the J call TRBJ1-5; D not certain. The CDR3 extends over 17 amino acids. V shed 4 bases and J shed 2 bases, with 18 bases lying between them. CDR1 is MDHEN and CDR2 is SYDVKM in the germline V gene. CDR3 residues: CASSSAYIRLRNQPQHF. The CDR3 nucleotides are TGTGCCAGCAGTTCTGCCTACATACGGTTACGCAATCAGCCCCAGCATTTT.

In this sample, this clonotype turned up a few times. The J gene is TRBJ1-2, the V gene TRBV29-1, with D possibly TRBD1 on 5 matching bases. V was cut by 5 bases and J by 7 bases, with 11 bases left in between. This CDR3 contains 11 residues. Germline loops: CDR1 SQVTM, CDR2 ANQGSEA. CDR3 sequence: CSVPKGFGYTF. The CDR3 region has the DNA TGCAGCGTTCCGAAGGGGTTTGGCTACACCTTC.

The genes are TRBV4-3 and TRBJ2-7; no definite D call. Trimming shortened V by 0 bases and J by 6 bases, and 15 bases separated the two germline ends. The CDR3 sequence is 15 residues long. Germline V CDR1 and CDR2: LGHNA, YSLEER. The CDR3 DNA reads as TGCGCCAGCAGCCAAGATCTGATGGTAGTCGGCGAGCAGTACTTC. Translating gives CASSQDLMVVGEQYF.

This clonotype showed up just a few times. V gene TRBV5-1 combines with J gene TRBJ2-7; 8 bases line up with TRBD1. V shed 0 bases, J shed 9 bases, and the junction held 8 bases outside the gene matches. The V gene's germline CDR1 is SGHRS and CDR2 YFSETQ. This CDR3 has 14 residues. CDR3 nucleotides: TGCGCCAGCAGCTTGGCGACAGGGGACCACGGGCAGTACTTC. This encodes CASSLATGDHGQYF. Full variable domain (rest looked up from reference TRBV5-1 and TRBJ2-7): KAGVTQTPRYLIKTRGQQVTLSCSPISGHRSVSWYQQTPGQGLQFLFEYFSETQRNKGNFPGRFSGRQFSNSRSEMNVSTLELGDSALYLCASSLATGDHGQYFGPGTRLTVT.

The DNA for the CDR3 is TGTGCCATCAGTGAGACTGGATTCGGGACATTCCACGAGCAGTACTTC. Protein product: CAISETGFGTFHEQYF. The rearrangement uses TRBV10-3 and TRBJ2-7; a possible D gene is TRBD1 (6 bases). The V gene's germline CDR1 is ENHRY and CDR2 SYGVKD. The CDR3 totals 16 residues. Trimming pared 2 bases from V and 5 bases from J, leaving 19 bases between.

This clonotype was detected ten times or more. The rearrangement links TRBV24-1 to TRBJ2-3; 12 bases match TRBD2. The ends lost 4 bases at V and 0 bases at J; junction bases unmatched: 4. Germline V gene data show CDR1 as KGHDR and CDR2 as SFDVKD. The CDR3 covers 17 residues. CDR3: CATSDPGTSGSTDTQYF. The DNA for the CDR3 is TGTGCCACCAGTGACCCGGGGACTAGCGGGAGCACAGATACGCAGTATTTT.

The chain has TRBV12-3 or TRBV12-4 and TRBJ1-1; D call uncertain. V was trimmed by 3 bases and J by 10 bases, leaving 12 bases between them. The CDR3 has 12 residues. CDR3 region: CASSLDGAGAFF. The CDR3 region has the DNA TGTGCCAGCAGTTTGGATGGAGCGGGAGCTTTCTTT.

This clonotype was counted only a few times. The V and J genes are TRBV6-1 and TRBJ2-1, with D perhaps matching TRBD2 (5 bases). Trimming shortened V by 8 bases and J by 1 base, and 12 bases separated the two germline ends. The CDR3 extends over 14 amino acids. CDR1 is MNHNS, CDR2 SASEGT, per germline. CDR3 amino acids: CASQGSGSYNEQFF. CDR3 coding DNA: TGTGCCAGCCAAGGGAGCGGTTCCTACAATGAGCAGTTCTTC.

The sample holds many counts of this clonotype. The chain has TRBV11-3 and TRBJ2-3; TRBD2 matches 10 bases. This CDR3 has 14 residues. The V segment lost 5 bases and the J segment 5 bases; nucleotides outside the gene matches: 4. Germline V gives CDR1 SGHNT, CDR2 YENEEA. The CDR3 DNA reads as TGTGCCAGCAGCCCAGCGGGAGGGATAGATACGCAGTATTTT. It yields the protein CASSPAGGIDTQYF.

This clonotype was seen a few times. J is TRBJ2-7 and V is TRBV2; D is possibly TRBD2 (5 bases). Per the germline V gene, CDR1 is SNHLY and CDR2 is FYNNEI. V gave up 4 bases and J gave up 3 bases, with 10 bases separating them. CDR3 length equals 13 residues. The CDR3, as DNA: TGTGCCAGCAGTGTTGGACTCAACTACGAGCAGTACTTC. This gives the protein CASSVGLNYEQYF.

The chain uses TRBV12-3 or TRBV12-4 and TRBJ2-5; D possibly corresponds to TRBD2 (6 bases). The length of the CDR3 is 15 residues. V shed 3 bases and J shed 5 bases, with 16 bases lying between them. CDR3 sequence reads: CASSFGGGFGETQYF. The CDR3 DNA is TGTGCCAGCAGTTTCGGGGGTGGATTCGGGGAGACCCAGTACTTC.

This clonotype was picked up a small number of times. The chain joins TRBV4-1 to TRBJ2-1; D is possibly TRBD2 (6 bases). Deletions cut 4 bases from V and 4 bases from J, with 14 bases between. This CDR3 spans 15 amino acids. Germline lookup yields CDR1 MGHRA and CDR2 YSYEKL. The CDR3 DNA reads TGCGCCAGCAGCCCTTTAGGGACTCCGTACAATGAGCAGTTCTTC. As protein: CASSPLGTPYNEQFF.

This clonotype was observed many times. The chain joins TRBV7-9 to TRBJ2-6; 9 positions agree with TRBD1. CDR1 and CDR2 (germline): SEHNR, FQNEAQ (reference sequence). This CDR3 spans 16 amino acids. With V trimmed by 3 bases and J by 1 base, 1 base remained unmatched. The CDR3 sequence: CASSLTGGSGANVLTF. As DNA, the CDR3 is TGTGCCAGCAGCTTGACAGGGGGTTCTGGGGCCAACGTCCTGACTTTC.

This chain connects TRBV2 to TRBJ2-7, with D possibly being TRBD1 (5 bases). V was shortened by 7 bases and J by 1 base, with 11 bases between the two germline ends. Germline V gene lookup returns CDR1 SNHLY and CDR2 FYNNEI. This CDR3 comprises 13 residues. The CDR3 bases are TGTGCCAGCAATTGGCAGGGTTCCTACGAGCAGTACTTC. This encodes CASNWQGSYEQYF. Filled out from reference TRBV2 and TRBJ2-7, the complete variable domain reads EPEVTQTPSHQVTQMGQEVILRCVPISNHLYFYWYRQILGQKVEFLVSFYNNEISEKSEIFDDQFSVERPDGSNFTLKIRSTKLEDSAMYFCASNWQGSYEQYFGPGTRLTVT.

There are a few counts of this clonotype. The rearrangement uses TRBV12-5 and TRBJ2-1, with a tentative D call TRBD1 (6 bases). The V gene lost 2 bases and the J gene lost 8 bases, with 10 bases spanning the gap. The length of the CDR3 is 13 residues. CDR1 LGHNT and CDR2 FRNRAP come from the germline V gene. The DNA of the CDR3 is TGTGCTAGTGGTTTGACCACAGGGCATGAGCAGTTCTTC. It specifies CASGLTTGHEQFF.

V and J are TRBV29-1 and TRBJ1-1, with D possibly matching TRBD1 (5 bases). V dropped 0 bases and J dropped 1 base, with 12 bases sitting between them. This CDR3 contains 15 residues. CDR1 is SQVTM, CDR2 ANQGSEA, per germline. The CDR3 loop is CSVEDGAGGNTEAFF. In DNA form, the CDR3 reads TGCAGCGTTGAAGATGGGGCAGGAGGGAACACTGAAGCTTTCTTT. The whole variable domain, filled in from reference TRBV29-1 and TRBJ1-1, reads SAVISQKPSRDICQRGTSLTIQCQVDSQVTMMFWYRQQPGQSLTLIATANQGSEATYESGFVIDKFPISRPNLTFSTLTVSNMSPEDSSIYLCSVEDGAGGNTEAFFGQGTRLTVV.

The chain carries TRBV9 and TRBJ2-6; D is ambiguous. Trimming took off 0 bases at V and 0 bases at J, with 4 bases between the two ends. Germline V gives CDR1 SGDLS, CDR2 YYNGEE. The CDR3 spans 15 residues. CDR3 loop: CASSVGNSGANVLTF. CDR3 nucleotide sequence: TGTGCCAGCAGCGTAGGAAACTCTGGGGCCAACGTCCTGACTTTC.

The table lists this clonotype with many counts. The chain employs TRBV21-1 and TRBJ2-7; the D call of TRBD1 is as the table states it, not checked on the DNA. TRBV21-1 is labeled a pseudogene. This CDR3 is built from 14 residues. CDR3 DNA sequence: TGTGCCAGCAGCGCCGGGACGTTGAGCTACGAGCAGTACTTC. It specifies CASSAGTLSYEQYF.

The J gene is TRBJ1-5, the V gene TRBV27, with D possibly matching TRBD1 (5 bases). This CDR3 has 18 amino acids. Per the germline V gene, CDR1 is MNHEY and CDR2 is SMNVEV (reference sequence). The V and J ends lost 5 bases and 3 bases respectively, with 23 bases between them. CDR3 sequence: CASSPLAGAGVDNQPQHF. In nucleotides, the CDR3 is TGTGCCAGCAGTCCCCTGGCTGGGGCGGGCGTTGACAATCAGCCCCAGCATTTT.

The V gene is TRBV6-5, the J gene TRBJ2-1; 7 bases fit TRBD2. The V gene end was trimmed by 6 bases and the J gene end by 5 bases; junction bases not matched to a gene: 7. Per the germline V gene, CDR1 is MNHEY and CDR2 is SVGAGI. CDR3 length: 14 residues. CDR3 protein: CASSPGLGNNEQFF. The CDR3 DNA follows: TGTGCCAGCAGCCCCGGACTAGGGAACAATGAGCAGTTCTTC.

This clonotype was seen many times. The chain joins TRBV29-1 to TRBJ1-3; D is unresolved. The CDR3 totals 14 residues. V was trimmed by 4 bases and J by 0 bases, leaving 10 bases between them. Germline CDR1 and CDR2: SQVTM and ANQGSEA. CDR3 protein: CSVVQSSSGNTIYF. CDR3 bases: TGCAGCGTTGTCCAGTCGAGCTCTGGAAACACCATATATTTT.

This clonotype has a count of ten or more. V gene TRBV5-1 combines with J gene TRBJ2-1, with 7 nucleotides matching TRBD2. CDR1 is SGHRS, CDR2 YFSETQ, per germline. Losses at the gene ends were 0 bases for V and 9 bases for J; bases not matched to a gene: 12. This CDR3 region has 16 residues. This chain's CDR3 is CASSLVTSASWGEQFF. CDR3 in DNA: TGCGCCAGCAGCTTGGTTACTAGCGCATCTTGGGGTGAGCAGTTCTTC.

The chain links TRBV11-1 to TRBJ2-5, with D hard to call. Germline V lookup: CDR1 SGHAT, CDR2 FQDESV (reference sequence). The CDR3 extends over 15 amino acids. Trimming removed 1 base from V and 5 bases from J, with 14 bases in between. The CDR3, as DNA: TGTGCCAGCAGCTTAGGATTTGGTGGGATGGAGACCCAGTACTTC. Translation: CASSLGFGGMETQYF.